The T cell receptor (beta chain) under discussion was sequenced for a study of OX40 agonist ivuxolimab in advanced cancers. Whole-study results and caveats: Antigens targeted by the expanded peripheral T cells were not determined.

Blood draws occurred at baseline, cycle 4 day 1, and cycle 7 day 1. On this clone: Its antigen is not known.

Sequencing used immunoSEQ multiplex PCR; TCRdb keeps in-frame clones, though not all of them. The sample carries fewer than 55,000 clones, over 75% recorded once. Germline V gene sequence: CDR1 SGDLS, CDR2 YYNGEE. CDR3 length equals 15 residues. V was cut by 0 bases and J by 4 bases, with 12 bases left in between. This chain uses TRBV9 with TRBJ2-3, with D perhaps TRBD1 or TRBD2 (6 bases each). Sequences were derived from CD4+ or CD8+ T cells sorted from blood, sampled in a trial of the OX40 agonist ivuxolimab. The sequence was obtained from an adult with an advanced solid tumor such as melanoma, head and neck, liver or kidney cancer. The CDR3 DNA reads as TGTGCCAGCAGCGTAGATACAGGGACTCCAGATACGCAGTATTTT. Its protein is CASSVDTGTPDTQYF.